Following are 20 T cell receptor beta chains from one sample sequenced in a study of OX40 agonist ivuxolimab in advanced cancers. The data were produced by immunoSEQ multiplex PCR, yet TCRdb's version contains in-frame clones alone and is incomplete. This sample yields 68,000 or so clones, of which 86% are seen a single time; roughly 8.2% belongs to the top ten. Sequencing used CD4+ or CD8+ T cells sorted from blood, obtained in a trial of the OX40 agonist ivuxolimab. The receptors shown here come from an adult with an advanced solid tumor such as melanoma, head and neck, liver or kidney cancer.

The rearrangement joins TRBV6-5 to TRBJ1-1; 11 bases are a match to TRBD1. The trim removed 2 bases at V and 5 bases at J, leaving 7 bases unmatched. Germline assignment: CDR1 MNHEY and CDR2 SVGAGI. This CDR3 contains 16 residues. CDR3 amino acids: CASSYPTGTGGTEAFF. The CDR3, as DNA: TGTGCCAGCAGTTACCCGACGGGGACAGGGGGTACTGAAGCTTTCTTT.

The chain has TRBV11-3 and TRBJ2-2; D uncertain. Trimming pared 5 bases from V and 4 bases from J, leaving 8 bases between. CDR1 SGHNT and CDR2 YENEEA come from the germline V gene. This CDR3 spans 13 amino acids. CDR3 sequence (DNA): TGTGCCAGCAGCCCGAACCCCACCGGGGAGCTGTTTTTT. Amino acid sequence: CASSPNPTGELFF.

V and J are TRBV19 and TRBJ1-5; D is possibly TRBD1 (5 bases). Germline CDR1 LNHDA, CDR2 SQIVND (reference sequence). Trimming shortened V by 2 bases and J by 2 bases, and 13 bases separated the two germline ends. There are 16 residues in the CDR3. The CDR3 here is CASSIPPGRGNQPQHF. The CDR3, as DNA: TGTGCCAGTAGTATACCCCCAGGGAGAGGCAATCAGCCCCAGCATTTT.

A few counts support this clone. The V and J genes are TRBV13 and TRBJ1-1, with no clear D. Germline V lookup: CDR1 PRHDT, CDR2 FYEKMQ (reference sequence). This CDR3 is 12 amino acids long. V shed 5 bases and J shed 10 bases, with 14 bases lying between them. The CDR3 sequence: CASSPEAGRAFF. DNA of the CDR3: TGTGCCAGCAGCCCCGAGGCGGGGAGAGCTTTCTTT.

The chain employs TRBV7-2 and TRBJ1-3, with D maybe TRBD1 (5 bases). Trimming shortened V by 1 base and J by 7 bases, and 11 bases separated the two germline ends. Germline CDR1 reads SGHTA; CDR2 reads FQGNSA. The CDR3 is 14 amino acids. CDR3 sequence reads: CASSLGGTTNTIYF. In DNA, the CDR3 is TGTGCCAGCAGCTTAGGGGGGACTACGAACACCATATATTTT.

The J gene is TRBJ2-7, the V gene TRBV14; D possibly uses TRBD1 or TRBD2 (5 bases each). V was pared by 1 base and J by 1 base, with 5 bases between. Germline V gene lookup returns CDR1 SGHDN and CDR2 FVKESK. The CDR3 sequence is 13 residues long. The CDR3 DNA reads as TGTGCCAGCAGCCAAGGGGGGTCCTACGAGCAGTACTTC. Translation gives CASSQGGSYEQYF.

This rearrangement joins TRBV19 to TRBJ1-2; TRBD1 might be the D (5 bases). The CDR3 is 14 amino acids. V shed 4 bases and J shed 8 bases, with 17 bases lying between them. Germline CDR1 LNHDA, CDR2 SQIVND (reference sequence). This CDR3 reads CASSSSGTYGGYTF. CDR3 coding DNA: TGTGCCAGTAGTAGTAGCGGGACGTACGGCGGCTACACCTTC.

The CDR3 loop is CASSSDSYNEQFF. The CDR3, as DNA: TGTGCCAGCAGCTCGGACAGCTACAATGAGCAGTTCTTC. The V call is TRBV7-3, the J call TRBJ2-1, with D perhaps matching TRBD1 (6 bases). This CDR3 is built from 13 residues. CDR1 is SGHTA, CDR2 FQGTGA, per germline. The V and J ends lost 4 bases and 3 bases respectively, with 7 bases between them. The whole variable domain, remainder taken from reference TRBV7-3 and TRBJ2-1, is GAGVSQTPSNKVTEKGKYVELRCDPISGHTALYWYRQSLGQGPEFLIYFQGTGAADDSGLPNDRFFAVRPEGSVSTLKIQRTERGDSAVYLCASSSDSYNEQFFGPGTRLTVL.

This clone was recorded a few times. Here the CDR3 reads CASSKGGSYEQYF. The CDR3 DNA sequence: TGTGCCAGCAGTAAGGGGGGGTCCTACGAGCAGTACTTC. The V gene is TRBV6-5, the J gene TRBJ2-7, with D possibly TRBD2 on 7 matching bases. The length of the CDR3 is 13 residues. Trimming cost V 5 bases and J 1 base, with 9 bases left between them. Germline loops: CDR1 MNHEY, CDR2 SVGAGI.

This chain joins TRBV7-6 and TRBJ1-1; D is uncertain. V dropped 1 base and J dropped 4 bases, with 10 bases sitting between them. The CDR3 length is 14 residues. The V gene's germline CDR1 is SGHVS and CDR2 FNYEAQ. Written as DNA, the CDR3 is TGTGCCAGCAGCTTAGATGAAGTCAGCACTGAAGCTTTCTTT. It yields the protein CASSLDEVSTEAFF. Drawing the rest from reference TRBV7-6 and TRBJ1-1, the complete variable domain is GAGVSQSPRYKVTKRGQDVALRCDPISGHVSLYWYRQALGQGPEFLTYFNYEAQQDKSGLPNDRFSAERPEGSISTLTIQRTEQRDSAMYRCASSLDEVSTEAFFGQGTRLTVV.

The V call is TRBV7-4, the J call TRBJ1-2; the D is unclear. CDR1 and CDR2 (germline): SGHVT, SQSDAQ. The CDR3 contains 12 residues. The germline V and J ends were trimmed by 4 bases and 1 base, with 4 bases remaining between them. CDR3 residues: CASSWFNYGYTF. CDR3 coding DNA: TGTGCCAGCAGCTGGTTTAACTATGGCTACACCTTC.

This clone was recorded once. CDR3 sequence (DNA): TGTGCCATTCAGGAGGGGGCGGGTACCATGAACACTGAAGCTTTCTTT. Encoded protein: CAIQEGAGTMNTEAFF. This sequence joins TRBV19 and TRBJ1-1; 7 bases align to TRBD1. V lost 10 bases, J lost 0 bases, and 14 bases stayed unmatched. Per germline, CDR1 LNHDA and CDR2 SQIVND (reference sequence). The CDR3 has 16 residues.

The chain recombines TRBV11-2 with TRBJ1-5; 12 bases agree with TRBD1. There are 17 residues in the CDR3. Germline V gives CDR1 SGHAT, CDR2 FQNNGV. The V and J ends lost 3 bases and 1 base, in that order; junction bases with no gene match: 4. The DNA for the CDR3 is TGTGCCAGCAGCTTCGGGACAGGGGGCGGGAGCAATCAGCCCCAGCATTTT. It translates to CASSFGTGGGSNQPQHF.

This clone appeared a single time. The chain has TRBV7-9 and TRBJ1-1; D unclear. Trimming stripped 1 base from V and 11 bases from J, with 17 bases between. CDR1 SEHNR and CDR2 FQNEAQ come from the germline V gene (reference sequence). The CDR3 spans 14 residues. CDR3 in DNA: TGTGCCAGCAGCTTAGAGGTGACTGGGCTGGGCGCTTTCTTT. Its translation is CASSLEVTGLGAFF.

The chain carries TRBV7-3 and TRBJ2-3, with TRBD2 matching over 14 bases. The CDR3 has 16 residues. Looked up from germline, CDR1 is SGHTA and CDR2 is FQGTGA. V was pared by 5 bases and J by 4 bases, with 5 bases of the junction left unmatched. In nucleotides, the CDR3 is TGTGCCAGCAGCCTACAGACTAGCGGGGGGGCAGATACGCAGTATTTT. Translating gives CASSLQTSGGADTQYF.

The chain combines TRBV19 with TRBJ1-1; D perhaps matches TRBD1 (5 bases). Trimming left V 6 bases short and J 4 bases short, with 15 bases between. The CDR3 is made up of 14 amino acids. CDR1 is LNHDA, CDR2 SQIVND, per germline (reference sequence). In DNA form, the CDR3 reads TGTGCCAGTAGCCCCGTCAGGGAAAGCACTGAAGCTTTCTTT. Encoded protein: CASSPVRESTEAFF. The full variable domain, rest sourced from reference TRBV19 and TRBJ1-1, is DGGITQSPKYLFRKEGQNVTLSCEQNLNHDAMYWYRQDPGQGLRLIYYSQIVNDFQKGDIAEGYSVSREKKESFPLTVTSAQKNPTAFYLCASSPVRESTEAFFGQGTRLTVV.

This chain uses TRBV7-9 with TRBJ1-4; D perhaps matches TRBD1 (5 bases). This CDR3 spans 14 amino acids. Trimming removed 7 bases from V and 5 bases from J, with 14 bases in between. Germline V lookup: CDR1 SEHNR, CDR2 FQNEAQ (reference sequence). CDR3 protein: CASILGGVNEKLFF. CDR3 nucleotides: TGTGCCAGCATCCTCGGGGGGGTCAATGAAAAACTGTTTTTT. The full variable domain, with the rest looked up from reference TRBV7-9 and TRBJ1-4, is DTGVSQNPRHKITKRGQNVTFRCDPISEHNRLYWYRQTLGQGPEFLTYFQNEAQLEKSRLLSDRFSAERPKGSFSTLEIQRTEQGDSAMYLCASILGGVNEKLFFGSGTQLSVL.

In this sample, this clone turned up a few times. This sample also contains other DNA sequences that code for the same CDR3. The rearrangement links TRBV6-8 to TRBJ2-3; 10 bases agree with TRBD1. CDR1 is MNHGY, CDR2 SAAAGT, per germline. CDR3 length: 16 residues. The V gene end was trimmed by 6 bases and the J gene end by 1 base; junction bases not matched to a gene: 7. CDR3 nucleotides: TGTGCCAGCAGCCCAGGACAGGGGGTGGGCACAGATACGCAGTATTTT. It translates to CASSPGQGVGTDTQYF.

The chain links TRBV4-3 to TRBJ2-4, with D possibly matching TRBD2 (5 bases). This CDR3 contains 15 residues. Germline CDR1 LGHNA, CDR2 YSLEER. V lost 0 bases to trimming and J lost 2 bases, with 8 bases between them. CDR3 sequence: CASSQDGESKNIQYF. CDR3 DNA: TGCGCCAGCAGCCAAGATGGGGAGTCCAAAAACATTCAGTACTTC.

The V and J genes are TRBV29-1 and TRBJ2-7, with 7 bases fitting TRBD1. CDR3 length: 14 residues. In germline, CDR1 is SQVTM, CDR2 ANQGSEA. The J segment lost 2 bases and the V segment lost 6 bases, leaving 10 bases of the junction unmatched. The CDR3 coding sequence is TGCAGCGTCAACGCGAGGGGGCCCCCCTACGAGCAGTACTTC. Protein: CSVNARGPPYEQYF.